What follows are 32 T cell receptor beta chains derived from one specimen sequenced in a study of memory B cells and T cells in multiple sclerosis (dated by TCRdb to 2016 to 2019). After stimulus-free culture of CFSE-labeled PBMCs, the autoproliferating (CFSEdim) and non-proliferating (CFSEhi) T cell fractions were sequenced separately. In total, some 5x10^7 CFSE-labeled PBMCs were cultured without stimulus for 6 to 8 days, after which replicate wells were pooled. No antigen is known for these receptors. The method was the immunoSEQ multiplex PCR assay. The source is immuneACCESS, and TCRdb retained only in-frame sequences with V and J called. Part of the clones is not carried over; for the studies checked, unresolved V genes explain less than half of this, and the remainder is unexplained. The sample table lists approximately 32,000 clones, 86% of them with a count of one. 2% to 3% of the sample rests with the top ten.

The sample comprised PBMCs from blood kept in culture. These TCRs come from a human donor with multiple sclerosis.

The J gene is TRBJ2-7, the V gene TRBV11-2; D gene ambiguous. The ends were cut back, 2 bases at V and 2 bases at J, with 4 bases in the middle. The germline V gene encodes CDR1 SGHAT and CDR2 FQNNGV. The CDR3 contains 12 residues. The CDR3 nucleotides read TGTGCCAGCAGCTTACACCCCTACGAGCAGTACTTC. This codes for CASSLHPYEQYF. The full variable domain, in which reference TRBV11-2 and TRBJ2-7 provide the parts outside the CDR3, is EAGVAQSPRYKIIEKRQSVAFWCNPISGHATLYWYQQILGQGPKLLIQFQNNGVVDDSQLPKDRFSAERLKGVDSTLKIQPAKLEDSAVYLCASSLHPYEQYFGPGTRLTVT.

The chain employs TRBV29-1 and TRBJ2-7; TRBD2 aligns across 7 bases. The CDR3 runs 13 residues. With V trimmed by 6 bases and J by 2 bases, 7 bases remained unmatched. Germline lookup yields CDR1 SQVTM and CDR2 ANQGSEA. The CDR3 here is CSVGSGTPYEQYF. The CDR3 region has the DNA TGCAGCGTGGGAAGCGGGACTCCCTACGAGCAGTACTTC.

This sequence joins TRBV6-5 and TRBJ2-1; D not resolved. Trimming took off 0 bases at V and 8 bases at J, with 5 bases between the two ends. The CDR3 spans 12 residues. CDR1 and CDR2 (germline): MNHEY, SVGAGI. DNA for the CDR3: TGTGCCAGCAGTTACTCCCCCTATGAGCAGTTCTTC. Protein sequence: CASSYSPYEQFF.

J is TRBJ1-1 and V is TRBV7-2; D remains unclear. Trimming removed 3 bases from V and 1 base from J, with 9 bases in between. In germline, CDR1 is SGHTA, CDR2 FQGNSA. The CDR3 extends over 14 amino acids. DNA of the CDR3: TGTGCCAGCAGCTTCATTACGAAGAACACTGAAGCTTTCTTT. It yields the protein CASSFITKNTEAFF.

The rearrangement joins TRBV6-5 to TRBJ2-7, with D possibly TRBD2 on 5 matching bases. CDR3 size: 15 residues. Germline CDR1 and CDR2: MNHEY and SVGAGI. V was clipped by 2 bases and J by 2 bases, with 13 bases between them. Here the CDR3 DNA reads TGTGCCAGCAGTTACACGGGATTAACCGCCTACGAGCAGTACTTC. This gives the protein CASSYTGLTAYEQYF.

This rearrangement joins TRBV10-3 to TRBJ1-5; TRBD1 is a possible D gene (5 bases). The CDR3 sequence is 15 residues long. Germline CDR1 and CDR2: ENHRY and SYGVKD. With 6 bases removed from V and 2 bases from J, the gap between germline ends came to 14 bases. The CDR3 nucleotides are TGTGCCATCAGGGAAGAGGCGGGGGGCAATCAGCCCCAGCATTTT. Translating gives CAIREEAGGNQPQHF.

The chain uses TRBV7-6 and TRBJ1-4; 8 bases fit TRBD1. The CDR3 runs 16 residues. V gave up 2 bases and J gave up 5 bases; unmatched junction bases: 7. CDR1 and CDR2 (germline): SGHVS, FNYEAQ. The chain's CDR3 is CASSLKTGGENEKLFF. In nucleotides, the CDR3 is TGTGCCAGCAGCTTAAAAACAGGGGGGGAGAATGAAAAACTGTTTTTT. Filled out from reference TRBV7-6 and TRBJ1-4, the complete variable domain reads GAGVSQSPRYKVTKRGQDVALRCDPISGHVSLYWYRQALGQGPEFLTYFNYEAQQDKSGLPNDRFSAERPEGSISTLTIQRTEQRDSAMYRCASSLKTGGENEKLFFGSGTQLSVL.

The rearrangement joins TRBV7-8 to TRBJ1-4; D gene uncertain. Germline CDR1 and CDR2: SGHVS and FQNEAQ. Trimming pared 5 bases from V and 5 bases from J, leaving 15 bases between. The CDR3 contains 15 residues. CDR3: CASSTRQLENEKLFF. The CDR3 nucleotides are TGTGCCAGCAGCACCCGGCAGCTGGAAAATGAAAAACTGTTTTTT.

The chain carries TRBV4-1 and TRBJ2-5, with TRBD1 identical over 8 bases. The CDR3 has 15 residues. V shed 0 bases, J shed 5 bases, and the junction held 5 bases outside the gene matches. In germline, CDR1 is MGHRA, CDR2 YSYEKL. Here the CDR3 reads CASSQDQGAFETQYF. DNA of the CDR3: TGCGCCAGCAGCCAAGACCAGGGGGCTTTCGAGACCCAGTACTTC.

CDR3 protein: CASSPSTGLGLEYF. CDR3 DNA: TGTGCCAGCAGCCCGTCTACAGGTTTAGGGCTTGAGTACTTC. The chain carries TRBV7-2 and TRBJ2-7; D perhaps matches TRBD1 (5 bases). With 5 bases removed from V and 11 bases from J, the gap between germline ends came to 22 bases. From germline, CDR1 is SGHTA and CDR2 FQGNSA. The CDR3 sequence is 14 residues long.

The chain combines TRBV11-3 with TRBJ2-7; D gene ambiguous. CDR1 and CDR2 (germline): SGHNT, YENEEA. The CDR3 is made up of 12 amino acids. V lost 4 bases, J lost 0 bases, and 4 bases lay in between. CDR3 sequence reads: CASSSNSYEQYF. The CDR3 nucleotides read TGTGCCAGCAGCTCAAACTCCTACGAGCAGTACTTC.

The rearrangement joins TRBV7-8 to TRBJ1-6, with 9 positions matching TRBD1. The junction had 3 bases not matched to a gene; V was cut back by 3 bases and J by 6 bases. Germline values: CDR1 SGHVS, CDR2 FQNEAQ. The CDR3 length is 15 residues. The CDR3 is CASSFSTGGNSPLHF. Here the CDR3 DNA reads TGTGCCAGCAGCTTCTCGACAGGGGGTAATTCACCCCTCCACTTT.

CDR3 bases: TGCGCCAGCAGCCACGGCGGGAGTGGAGAGACCCAGTACTTC. It translates to CASSHGGSGETQYF. The rearrangement links TRBV4-1 to TRBJ2-5; 7 nucleotides match TRBD2. V trimming: 3 bases; J trimming: 4 bases; junction bases outside the gene matches: 5. Germline V gene data show CDR1 as MGHRA and CDR2 as YSYEKL. The CDR3 is 14 amino acids.

This clone has a handful of counts. The V gene is TRBV28, the J gene TRBJ2-3; D ambiguous. Germline CDR1 MDHEN, CDR2 SYDVKM. The length of the CDR3 is 15 residues. The V gene lost 3 bases and the J gene lost 0 bases, with 10 bases spanning the gap. CDR3 amino acids: CASSLSPLSTDTQYF. CDR3 in DNA: TGTGCCAGCAGTTTGTCCCCCCTAAGCACAGATACGCAGTATTTT. The full variable domain, in which reference TRBV28 and TRBJ2-3 provide the parts outside the CDR3, is DVKVTQSSRYLVKRTGEKVFLECVQDMDHENMFWYRQDPGLGLRLIYFSYDVKMKEKGDIPEGYSVSREKKERFSLILESASTNQTSMYLCASSLSPLSTDTQYFGPGTRLTVL.

This sequence joins TRBV29-1 and TRBJ1-5; D not certain. Germline V gene lookup returns CDR1 SQVTM and CDR2 ANQGSEA. There are 12 residues in the CDR3. V lost 6 bases and J 1 base, leaving 7 bases between the germline ends. The DNA of the CDR3 is TGCAGCGTAAGTAACAGCAATCAGCCCCAGCATTTT. This gives the protein CSVSNSNQPQHF.

The chain carries TRBV6-1 and TRBJ1-2; no firm D call. CDR3 length equals 12 residues. Germline CDR1 and CDR2: MNHNS and SASEGT. The V end was cut by 4 bases, the J end by 4 bases, with 7 bases between. The CDR3 is CASSGDLYGYTF. The CDR3 coding sequence is TGTGCCAGCAGTGGAGACCTCTATGGCTACACCTTC.

About this clone itself: At one end the junction does not follow the germline gene, possibly because of a read error. Other DNA sequences within the sample encode an identical CDR3. This rearrangement joins TRBV6-1 to TRBJ1-2; perhaps TRBD1 as D (6 bases). The V gene's germline CDR1 is MNHNS and CDR2 SASEGT. CDR3 length equals 15 residues. Written as DNA, the CDR3 is TGCGCCAGCAATCCGCATCTACAGGGACGGGATGGCTACACCTTC. Protein sequence: CASNPHLQGRDGYTF.

J is TRBJ1-1 and V is TRBV7-2; D unresolved. The CDR3 has 13 amino acids. V was trimmed by 2 bases and J by 4 bases, leaving 8 bases between them. CDR1 is SGHTA, CDR2 FQGNSA, per germline. CDR3 sequence reads: CASSLSGFTEAFF. CDR3 sequence (DNA): TGTGCCAGCAGCTTAAGCGGTTTCACTGAAGCTTTCTTT.

This rearrangement joins TRBV2 to TRBJ1-6; 7 bases agree with TRBD1. CDR1 is SNHLY, CDR2 FYNNEI, per germline. The V and J ends lost 4 bases and 6 bases, in that order; junction bases with no gene match: 6. The CDR3 is 15 residues long. Here the CDR3 reads CASSVRQGFNSPLHF. CDR3 nucleotide sequence: TGTGCCAGCAGTGTACGACAGGGATTTAATTCACCCCTCCACTTT. The full variable domain, completed using reference TRBV2 and TRBJ1-6, is EPEVTQTPSHQVTQMGQEVILRCVPISNHLYFYWYRQILGQKVEFLVSFYNNEISEKSEIFDDQFSVERPDGSNFTLKIRSTKLEDSAMYFCASSVRQGFNSPLHFGNGTRLTVT.

J is TRBJ2-5 and V is TRBV6-1; 8 nucleotides line up with TRBD2. The end of the DNA is better explained by TRBJ2-7, so the J call may be wrong. Germline V CDR1 and CDR2: MNHNS, SASEGT. This CDR3 contains 13 residues. CDR3 residues: CASGVAGFYEQYF. CDR3 sequence (DNA): TGTGCCAGCGGAGTAGCGGGATTCTACGAGCAGTACTTC.

The V gene is TRBV28, the J gene TRBJ1-4; TRBD1 might be the D (6 bases). Germline CDR1 reads MDHEN; CDR2 reads SYDVKM. Trimming removed 2 bases from V and 7 bases from J, with 17 bases in between. CDR3 length: 16 residues. The CDR3: CASSLETGTYTEKLFF. CDR3 bases: TGTGCCAGCAGTTTAGAAACAGGGACCTACACTGAAAAACTGTTTTTT.

The CDR3 loop is CASSLAGHLLYGYTF. CDR3 DNA sequence: TGTGCCAGCAGCTTGGCAGGACACCTACTCTATGGCTACACCTTC. This chain connects TRBV5-4 to TRBJ1-2; D possibly corresponds to TRBD1 (5 bases). V gave up 0 bases and J gave up 4 bases, with 13 bases separating them. This CDR3 is built from 15 residues. From germline, CDR1 is SGHNT and CDR2 YYREEE (reference sequence).

The rearrangement uses TRBV7-6 and TRBJ2-7; 9 bases are shared with TRBD1. This CDR3 is built from 14 residues. Trimming took 3 bases from V and 9 from J; bases not matched to a gene: 9. Germline V gene lookup returns CDR1 SGHVS and CDR2 FNYEAQ. The CDR3 DNA sequence: TGTGCCAGCAGCTTGACGGGACAGGGTCAAGGGCAGTACTTC. Residues: CASSLTGQGQGQYF.

The J gene is TRBJ1-2, the V gene TRBV29-1; the D gene is possibly TRBD1 (5 bases). This CDR3 comprises 17 residues. Trimming pared 0 bases from V and 4 bases from J, leaving 21 bases between. The germline CDR1 and CDR2 sequences are SQVTM and ANQGSEA. CDR3 protein: CSVEDEVEGLGAYGYTF. CDR3 nucleotides: TGCAGCGTTGAAGATGAGGTAGAGGGGTTGGGTGCCTATGGCTACACCTTC.

The chain links TRBV2 to TRBJ2-7, with D perhaps matching TRBD1 or TRBD2 (7 bases each). Trimming took off 7 bases at V and 1 base at J, with 29 bases between the two ends. The CDR3 is 19 amino acids. Per germline, CDR1 SNHLY and CDR2 FYNNEI. CDR3 coding DNA: TGTGCCAGCAAATTGGGGCTGGACTTTTACAGGGGAGGGTCCTACGAGCAGTACTTC. Its protein product is CASKLGLDFYRGGSYEQYF.

The CDR3 DNA follows: TGTGCCAGCACGCGGTCGACATTTGAAAAACTGTTTTTT. Residues: CASTRSTFEKLFF. The chain links TRBV2 to TRBJ1-4; D is uncertain. The CDR3 is 13 residues long. CDR1 and CDR2 (germline): SNHLY, FYNNEI. Deletions cut 7 bases from V and 7 bases from J, with 13 bases between.

This clone came up once. V and J are TRBV30 and TRBJ1-2, with D tentatively TRBD1 (5 bases). This CDR3 is 18 amino acids long. The ends were cut back, 0 bases at V and 8 bases at J, with 28 bases in the middle. The germline CDR1 and CDR2 sequences are GTSNPN and SVGIG (reference sequence). The CDR3 DNA is TGTGCCTGGAGTGTAGGCCAGGGATCCAGTCGCCCATTTAGGGGCTACACCTTC. Its protein is CAWSVGQGSSRPFRGYTF.

The chain carries TRBV5-4 and TRBJ1-1; no clear D gene. Trimming removed 2 bases at V and 1 base at J, with 3 bases between. The CDR3 is made up of 12 amino acids. Per the germline V gene, CDR1 is SGHNT and CDR2 is YYREEE (reference sequence). Here the CDR3 reads CASSFGNTEAFF. CDR3 nucleotide sequence: TGTGCCAGCAGCTTCGGGAACACTGAAGCTTTCTTT.

This clone was seen a few times. The CDR3 protein is CASSEGQGTQPQHF. DNA for the CDR3: TGTGCCAGCAGTGAGGGACAGGGGACTCAGCCCCAGCATTTT. The genes are TRBV6-1 and TRBJ1-5; TRBD1 aligns across 10 bases. Germline CDR1 MNHNS, CDR2 SASEGT. The CDR3 totals 14 residues. J lost 6 bases, V lost 3 bases, and 2 bases had no gene match.

This rearrangement joins TRBV7-7 to TRBJ2-3, with D possibly TRBD2 on 6 matching bases. The V and J ends lost 1 base and 0 bases respectively, with 11 bases between them. Looked up from germline, CDR1 is SSHAT and CDR2 is FNYEAQ (reference sequence). The CDR3 runs 16 residues. The CDR3 is CASSLGPGLSTDTQYF. The CDR3 DNA is TGTGCCAGCAGCTTAGGTCCGGGACTTAGCACAGATACGCAGTATTTT.

V usage is TRBV6-4 and J usage is TRBJ2-1; 13 nucleotides agree with TRBD2. Germline values: CDR1 MRHNA, CDR2 SNTAGT. With 4 bases clipped from V and 8 bases from J, the junction kept 5 bases outside the gene matches. CDR3 length: 15 residues. CDR3 in amino acids: CASSAGLAGVDEQFF. CDR3 DNA sequence: TGTGCCAGCAGTGCTGGACTAGCGGGAGTCGATGAGCAGTTCTTC.

The rearrangement joins TRBV5-1 to TRBJ1-5; D uncertain. This CDR3 is 14 amino acids long. Trimming took 4 bases from V and 5 from J, leaving 13 bases between them. The germline V gene encodes CDR1 SGHRS and CDR2 YFSETQ. Written as DNA, the CDR3 is TGCGCCAGCAGCCCGGACGCGCCCCATCAGCCCCAGCATTTT. As protein: CASSPDAPHQPQHF. The full variable domain, in which reference TRBV5-1 and TRBJ1-5 provide the parts outside the CDR3, is KAGVTQTPRYLIKTRGQQVTLSCSPISGHRSVSWYQQTPGQGLQFLFEYFSETQRNKGNFPGRFSGRQFSNSRSEMNVSTLELGDSALYLCASSPDAPHQPQHFGDGTRLSIL.